These 6 T cell receptor beta chains were all obtained from the same sample, sequenced in a study of siplizumab effects on memory and regulatory T cells. Only in-frame clones appear in the TCRdb table, and some are missing; sequencing was by immunoSEQ multiplex PCR. The profile shows about 120,000 clones, approximately 94% of them singletons. Material for sequencing was non-Treg CD4+ T cells sorted from blood. These receptor sequences come from a human donor in good health.

The chain joins TRBV18 to TRBJ2-5, with 7 bases lining up with TRBD1. Per germline, CDR1 KGHSH and CDR2 LQKENI. CDR3 length equals 15 residues. After removal of 3 bases from V and 4 bases from J, the junction contained 8 bases not matched to a gene. The CDR3 reads CASSPLGQPAETQYF. CDR3 nucleotide sequence: TGTGCCAGCTCACCTTTGGGACAGCCGGCAGAGACCCAGTACTTC.

This clone was detected only once. The rearrangement uses TRBV5-8 and TRBJ2-5, with D perhaps matching TRBD1 (5 bases). This CDR3 has 14 amino acids. V was pared by 0 bases and J by 2 bases, with 8 bases between. Germline values: CDR1 SGHTS, CDR2 YDEGEE. Here the CDR3 reads CASSLGQKQETQYF. For the CDR3, the DNA is TGTGCCAGCAGCTTGGGACAGAAACAAGAGACCCAGTACTTC.

The chain carries TRBV6-1 and TRBJ2-1; no reliable D call. This CDR3 has 15 residues. The V and J ends lost 8 bases and 1 base respectively, with 15 bases between them. Germline CDR1 and CDR2: MNHNS and SASEGT. The CDR3: CASGPPLWSYNEQFF. In nucleotides, the CDR3 is TGTGCCAGCGGCCCACCGCTTTGGTCCTACAATGAGCAGTTCTTC.

The chain has TRBV30 and TRBJ2-1, with a weak D call TRBD1 (5 bases). The CDR3 contains 10 residues. Germline lookup yields CDR1 GTSNPN and CDR2 SVGIG (reference sequence). Trimming left V 4 bases short and J 8 bases short, with 6 bases between. The CDR3 reads CAWKGYEQFF. CDR3 coding DNA: TGTGCCTGGAAGGGGTATGAGCAGTTCTTC.

The genes are TRBV18 and TRBJ2-3; D gene ambiguous. Germline V CDR1 and CDR2: KGHSH, LQKENI. Trimming removed 7 bases at V and 1 base at J, with 3 bases between. This CDR3 region has 11 residues. The DNA for the CDR3 is TGTGCCAGCTACCGCACAGATACGCAGTATTTT. Protein: CASYRTDTQYF.

The genes are TRBV4-2 and TRBJ2-3; D remains unclear. From germline, CDR1 is LGHNA and CDR2 YNFKEQ. The CDR3 sequence is 15 residues long. Trimming removed 0 bases at V and 2 bases at J, with 9 bases between. The CDR3 reads CASSQERQYTDTQYF. CDR3 in DNA: TGTGCCAGCAGCCAAGAAAGGCAGTACACAGATACGCAGTATTTT.